This T cell receptor (beta chain) stems from a study of early T cells in non-severe SARS-CoV-2 infection. Background on the study: The input, bulk RNA from unsorted whole blood, was sequenced, and chains were unpaired. Points from the study as a whole: Anti-spike CD8 responses were favored in VDJdb matching, and private and CD4 specificities were missed.

Tagging with unique molecular identifiers was applied to individual cDNA molecules. TCRdb redid the calling of the 5' RACE reads with MiXCR, one entry per CDR3 protein. The table includes some 66,000 distinct CDR3 sequences, 9.1% detected once. In its sample, this clonotype ranks as medium-sized. The antigen is unknown. V lost 2 bases, J lost 2 bases, and 10 bases lay in between. Germline values: CDR1 SGHTA, CDR2 FQGNSA. The CDR3 has 14 amino acids. The receptor's source is an adult who was a healthcare worker with PCR-confirmed SARS-CoV-2 infection or an uninfected control (not recorded which). The chain recombines TRBV7-2 with TRBJ2-7; D unresolved. The sequenced sample was whole blood. Here the CDR3 reads CASSLTDGTYEQYF. CDR3 in DNA: TGTGCCAGCAGCTTAACGGACGGAACCTACGAGCAGTACTTC. The complete variable domain, with remaining parts taken from reference TRBV7-2 and TRBJ2-7, reads GAGVSQSPSNKVTEKGKDVELRCDPISGHTALYWYRQSLGQGLEFLIYFQGNSAPDKSGLPSDRFSAERTGGSVSTLTIQRTQQEDSAVYLCASSLTDGTYEQYFGPGTRLTVT.